This T cell receptor beta chain came from a study of CD8 T cell repertoires and HIV-1 epitope variants. Study context: Separate wells received one of Twenty-five Gag or Nef variant peptides. Cultures ran 10 days, with IL-2, IL-7 and IL-15 added on days 3 and 7. Tested: three Gag epitope families, Nef HW9 and YT9.

Germline values: CDR1 MDHEN, CDR2 SYDVKM. The CDR3 extends over 15 amino acids. V gave up 6 bases and J gave up 2 bases, with 16 bases separating them. Only in-frame clones appear in the TCRdb table, and some are missing; sequencing was by immunoSEQ multiplex PCR. The table has some 87,000 clones, 60% to 80% seen once. V is TRBV28 and J is TRBJ1-2, with D maybe TRBD1 (6 bases). The origin of this receptor is a male donor with HIV. The sequenced sample consisted of uncultured baseline CD8+ T cells from peripheral blood mononuclear cells (PBMCs). The CDR3 protein is CASSPGGGTNYGYTF. CDR3 coding DNA: TGTGCCAGCAGCCCCGGGGGCGGGACAAACTATGGCTACACCTTC.